This T cell receptor beta chain was recorded in a study of blood T cell repertoires in COVID-19. Overall study context: There were acute and convalescent COVID-19 samples, and they came from the United States, Italy and Spain.

The CDR3 loop spans 14 amino acids. Germline-derived CDR1 and CDR2 are LNHDA and SQIVND (reference sequence). After removal of 3 bases from V and 7 bases from J, the junction contained 3 bases not matched to a gene. Libraries were prepared by immunoSEQ multiplex PCR; TCRdb keeps only in-frame clonotypes and omits some of them. The repertoire consists of more than 300,000 clones, with about nine tenths occurring once and the leading ten covering about 0.9%. Participants' reported clinical history set cohort assignment. Someone with COVID-19 had been met by exposed participants within 2 weeks before study entry.

The TCR originated in a woman in her 40s who had been exposed to COVID-19. Sequencing used PBMCs or T cells enriched from blood (not recorded which). This chain links TRBV19 with TRBJ1-4; 9 bases match TRBD1. CDR3 nucleotides: TGTGCCAGTAGTATGGGACAGGGTGGTGAAAAACTGTTTTTT. It codes for CASSMGQGGEKLFF.